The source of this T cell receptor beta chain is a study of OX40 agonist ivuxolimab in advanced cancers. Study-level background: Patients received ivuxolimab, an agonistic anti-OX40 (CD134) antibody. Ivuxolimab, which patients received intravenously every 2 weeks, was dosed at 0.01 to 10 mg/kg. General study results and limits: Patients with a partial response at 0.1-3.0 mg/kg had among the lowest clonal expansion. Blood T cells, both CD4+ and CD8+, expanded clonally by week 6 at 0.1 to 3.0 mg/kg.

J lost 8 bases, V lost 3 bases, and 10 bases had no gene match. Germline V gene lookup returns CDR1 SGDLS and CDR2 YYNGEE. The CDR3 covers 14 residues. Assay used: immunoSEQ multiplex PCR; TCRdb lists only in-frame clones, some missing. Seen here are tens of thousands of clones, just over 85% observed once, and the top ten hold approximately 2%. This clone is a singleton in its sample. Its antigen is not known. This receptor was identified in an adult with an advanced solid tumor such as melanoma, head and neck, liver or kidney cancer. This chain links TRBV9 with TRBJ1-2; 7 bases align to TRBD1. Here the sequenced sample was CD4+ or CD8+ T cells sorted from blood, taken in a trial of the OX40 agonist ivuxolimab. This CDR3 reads CASSAHRQGGGYTF. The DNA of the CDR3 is TGTGCCAGCAGCGCCCATCGACAGGGTGGCGGCTACACCTTC.